The 10 T cell receptor beta chains presented below share a single source sample, sequenced in a study of blood T cell repertoires in COVID-19. The data were produced by immunoSEQ multiplex PCR, yet TCRdb's version contains in-frame clones alone and is incomplete. The sample includes tens of thousands of clones, about four fifths of them seen just once. Sequencing used peripheral blood. Every receptor here comes from a human donor in a cohort sampled during active or convalescent COVID-19.

This clone was detected only a few times. The chain is built from TRBV5-1 and TRBJ2-1; 10 bases fit TRBD2. The CDR3 consists of 17 residues. The trim removed 0 bases at V and 9 bases at J, leaving 12 bases unmatched. CDR1 and CDR2 from the germline V gene are SGHRS and YFSETQ. Here the CDR3 DNA reads TGCGCCAGCAGCTTGGCGCATCTAGCGGGGGAGAAACGTGAGCAGTTCTTC. The encoded protein is CASSLAHLAGEKREQFF.

The chain joins TRBV11-2 to TRBJ2-3; TRBD2 aligns across 14 bases. The CDR3 runs 19 residues. Germline CDR1 SGHAT, CDR2 FQNNGV. The V gene end was trimmed by 5 bases and the J gene end by 3 bases; junction bases not matched to a gene: 13. The CDR3 is CASSPTPGLAGEYTDTQYF. In DNA, the CDR3 is TGTGCCAGCAGCCCGACCCCGGGACTAGCGGGGGAATATACAGATACGCAGTATTTT.

The chain joins TRBV7-2 to TRBJ2-7, with TRBD2 matching 11 bases. From germline, CDR1 is SGHTA and CDR2 FQGNSA. V lost 1 base, J lost 4 bases, and 6 bases stayed unmatched. CDR3 length: 16 amino acids. The CDR3: CASSLVQLAGAYEQYF. The CDR3, as DNA: TGTGCCAGCAGCTTAGTACAACTAGCGGGGGCGTACGAGCAGTACTTC.

The chain employs TRBV4-1 and TRBJ1-1, with 8 bases fitting TRBD1. CDR3 length: 15 amino acids. CDR1 is MGHRA and CDR2 is YSYEKL in the germline V gene. J gave up 1 base and V 8 bases, and 9 bases lay outside the gene matches. CDR3 loop: CASQARQGRNTEAFF. In DNA form, the CDR3 reads TGCGCCAGCCAAGCCCGACAGGGGCGGAACACTGAAGCTTTCTTT.

The chain uses TRBV30 and TRBJ1-2; TRBD1 aligns across 8 bases. Germline V gene data show CDR1 as GTSNPN and CDR2 as SVGIG (reference sequence). The trim removed 5 bases at V and 8 bases at J, leaving 13 bases unmatched. There are 14 residues in the CDR3. CDR3 protein: CAWVSGQGVYGYTF. The DNA for the CDR3 is TGTGCCTGGGTCTCCGGACAGGGAGTCTACGGCTACACCTTC.

Notes on this clone: Other DNA sequences in the sample encode the same CDR3. The chain couples TRBV9 to TRBJ2-2; D may be TRBD2 (6 bases). The V and J ends lost 4 bases and 6 bases respectively, with 13 bases between them. This CDR3 region has 14 residues. Germline values: CDR1 SGDLS, CDR2 YYNGEE. The CDR3 is CASSPRTGAGELFF. Written as DNA, the CDR3 is TGTGCCAGCAGCCCGAGGACGGGGGCCGGGGAGCTGTTTTTT.

The chain recombines TRBV6-1 with TRBJ1-1, with 10 bases that match TRBD1. V lost 2 bases, J lost 5 bases, and 5 bases stayed unmatched. The CDR3 extends over 15 amino acids. Looked up from germline, CDR1 is MNHNS and CDR2 is SASEGT. In DNA form, the CDR3 reads TGTGCCAGCAGTGAACACAGGACAGGGGGGACTGAAGCTTTCTTT. It yields the protein CASSEHRTGGTEAFF.

The gene calls are TRBV7-8 and TRBJ2-2; TRBD2 aligns across 9 bases. Looked up from germline, CDR1 is SGHVS and CDR2 is FQNEAQ. This CDR3 contains 18 residues. The V segment lost 6 bases and the J segment 3 bases; nucleotides outside the gene matches: 14. CDR3 protein: CASSKKGRLAEDTGELFF. The CDR3 DNA is TGTGCCAGCAGTAAAAAGGGCCGACTAGCGGAAGACACCGGGGAGCTGTTTTTT.

The count of this clone is one. The J gene is TRBJ2-1, the V gene TRBV18; possible D gene TRBD1, 5 bases. V lost 3 bases, J lost 0 bases, and 15 bases lay in between. CDR1 is KGHSH and CDR2 is LQKENI in the germline V gene. The CDR3 extends over 17 amino acids. CDR3 amino acids: CASSPRAGPSSYNEQFF. The CDR3 nucleotides are TGTGCCAGCTCACCTAGGGCAGGGCCCAGCTCCTACAATGAGCAGTTCTTC.

This clone was recorded a few times. The chain recombines TRBV9 with TRBJ1-2, with TRBD1 identical over 8 bases. Germline lookup yields CDR1 SGDLS and CDR2 YYNGEE. Trimming cost V 3 bases and J 4 bases; bases outside gene matches: 2. The CDR3 runs 13 residues. The CDR3 nucleotides are TGTGCCAGCAGCGCTACAGGGGGCTATGGCTACACCTTC. Its translation: CASSATGGYGYTF.